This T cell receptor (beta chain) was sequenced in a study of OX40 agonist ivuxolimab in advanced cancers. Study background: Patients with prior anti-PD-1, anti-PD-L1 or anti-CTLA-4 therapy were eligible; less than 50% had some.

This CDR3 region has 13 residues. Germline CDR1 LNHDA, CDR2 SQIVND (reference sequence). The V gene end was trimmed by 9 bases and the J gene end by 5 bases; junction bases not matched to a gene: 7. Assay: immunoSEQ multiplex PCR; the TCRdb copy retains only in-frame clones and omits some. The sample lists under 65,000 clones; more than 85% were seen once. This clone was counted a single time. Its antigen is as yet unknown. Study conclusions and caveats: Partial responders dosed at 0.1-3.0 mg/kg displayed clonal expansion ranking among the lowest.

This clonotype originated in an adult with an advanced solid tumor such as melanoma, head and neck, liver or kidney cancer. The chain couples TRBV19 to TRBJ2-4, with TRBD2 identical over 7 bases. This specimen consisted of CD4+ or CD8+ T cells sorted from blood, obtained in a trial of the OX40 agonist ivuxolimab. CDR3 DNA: TGTGCCAGCACCGGGACTACCCAAAACATTCAGTACTTC. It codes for CASTGTTQNIQYF.